This T cell receptor (beta chain) was sequenced in a study of cytomegalovirus exposure and HLA in healthy donors (TCRdb year 2017). For the study in its entirety: The 500 to 800 repertoires of the first cohort and the approximately 130 validation repertoires were produced on the same platform, according to a later analysis. The study aimed to test whether cataloging public T cell receptors could reveal signatures of past pathogen exposure. The study combined high-throughput TCR immunosequencing, statistical association of individual TCRs with disease status, and machine learning to predict cytomegalovirus infection status. Along with the approximately 650-subject first cohort, a separate validation cohort of about 110 different subjects was used. The study at large found these results: A later analysis lacked HLA typing for the validation cohort, so it scored co-occurrence in that cohort across all 110 or so repertoires. Cytomegalovirus status was reported to be diagnosed by the classifier with high specificity and sensitivity in both the original and validation cohorts. Of the cluster scores, 85% to 95% were above 0 in a later analysis, which found that TCRs clustered in the first cohort also tended to co-occur in the 95 to 150 validation repertoires. Across donors, most TCR sequences were observed very rarely, whereas some public TCRs were present in many individuals. According to the authors, the approach could potentially be generalized to other disease states and immunological phenotypes. Three of the identified cytomegalovirus-associated TCR beta chains were confirmed in vitro to be specific for cytomegalovirus antigens. The study gave a list of under 200 TCR beta chains associated with cytomegalovirus.

The germline V gene provides CDR1 SQVTM and CDR2 ANQGSEA. V gives up 3 bases and J gives up 4 bases, and the segment between their germline ends measures 9 bases. The CDR3, from cysteine to phenylalanine, totals 13 residues. Here the CDR3 DNA is all that survives: 39 bases in frame from base 1. With respect to this clone: This receptor's antigen is unknown. Base qualities are missing; no much larger clone stands one base away.

Separate from the roughly 700-subject first cohort, the validation cohort of 120 subjects was the group to which the donors belonged. The library was generated by the immunoSEQ multiplex PCR assay. Per the original workflow: A statistical classification framework was developed to diagnose cytomegalovirus status using the catalog of TCR beta chain sequences. The clones in this table, taken by TCRdb from immuneACCESS, are in-frame only. Not every clone is retained; where verified, under half of the shortfall comes from an unresolved V gene, and the cause of the rest is unknown. That table furnishes V, J and clone size, whereas the DNA furnished D and trimming. This sample lists around 300,000 clones; 65% to 90% were detected once. The ten largest make up 0.9% to 1.1% of the sample.

The sample was PBMCs. This TCR was sampled from a woman younger than 35 in good health and CMV-seronegative. The receptor chain draws on TRBV29-1 and TRBJ1-4, with the D gene not confidently named. This receptor carries the CDR3 CSVDFGLNEKLFF. In nucleotides, the sequence is TGCAGCGTTGACTTCGGTCTTAATGAAAAACTGTTTTTT. Extended through the reference TRBV29-1 and TRBJ1-4 proteins, this CDR3 yields the full variable domain: SAVISQKPSRDICQRGTSLTIQCQVDSQVTMMFWYRQQPGQSLTLIATANQGSEATYESGFVIDKFPISRPNLTFSTLTVSNMSPEDSSIYLCSVDFGLNEKLFFGSGTQLSVL.